This T cell receptor beta chain is drawn from a study of CD8+CD57+ T cells in acquired aplastic anemia. Per the germline V gene, CDR1 is SGHTA and CDR2 is FQGTGA. V was trimmed by 5 bases and J by 8 bases, leaving 15 bases between them. The CDR3 has 13 amino acids. Notes on this clonotype: Its antigen is undetermined.

The template for TCR beta VDJ and CDR3 sequence profiling was genomic DNA. Each CDR3 protein is one row after TCRdb ran MiXCR on the reads. The sample contains about 400,000 distinct CDR3 sequences, 65% to 80% of which appear only once. Study-wide results and limits: Comparison of patients with controls identified approximately 28 shared CD8+ CDR3 sequences. Patients were compared with controls for CD8+ Simpson's diversity, and no significant difference emerged.

This TCR was recovered from a human donor in good health, serving as a control. The V gene is TRBV7-3, the J gene TRBJ1-2; D uncertain. Sequences were obtained from sorted CD4+, CD8+, or CD8+CD57+ T cells (not recorded which) from PBMCs. The CDR3 loop reads CASSPDRESGYTF. CDR3 bases: TGTGCCAGCAGCCCTGATAGGGAGTCCGGCTACACCTTC.